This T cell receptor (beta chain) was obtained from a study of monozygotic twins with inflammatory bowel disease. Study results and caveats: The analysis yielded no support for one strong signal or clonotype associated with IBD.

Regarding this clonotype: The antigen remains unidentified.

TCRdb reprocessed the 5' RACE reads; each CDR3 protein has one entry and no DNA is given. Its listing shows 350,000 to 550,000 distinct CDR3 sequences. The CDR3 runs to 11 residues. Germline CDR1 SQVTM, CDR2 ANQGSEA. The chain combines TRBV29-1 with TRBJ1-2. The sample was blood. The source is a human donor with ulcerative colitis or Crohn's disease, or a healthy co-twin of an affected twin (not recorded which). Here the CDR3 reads CSVVLDWGYTF.